These 22 T cell receptor beta chains originate from one sample sequenced in a study of control samples from healthy donors and cancer patients. Sequencing was performed with immunoSEQ multiplex PCR; in TCRdb, only in-frame clones are kept and a portion is missing. Of approximately 49,000 clones listed, roughly nine tenths are singletons. Sequencing was carried out using PBMCs. These TCRs come from a man between 40 and 49 years old with colorectal cancer.

This clone appeared a single time. The chain couples TRBV19 to TRBJ2-5; weak D call: TRBD1 (6 bases). The germline gives CDR1 LNHDA, CDR2 SQIVND (reference sequence). The CDR3 has 14 residues. V dropped 4 bases and J dropped 5 bases, with 14 bases sitting between them. CDR3 DNA sequence: TGTGCCAGTAGTAAGGCACAGGGATCTGAGACCCAGTACTTC. Encoded protein: CASSKAQGSETQYF.

V usage is TRBV2 and J usage is TRBJ2-7, with D unresolved. Germline CDR1 is SNHLY and CDR2 is FYNNEI. V shed 8 bases and J shed 1 base, with 18 bases lying between them. The length of the CDR3 is 15 residues. Here the CDR3 reads CASGKSFMNSYEQYF. The CDR3 DNA reads TGTGCCAGCGGGAAAAGTTTTATGAATTCCTACGAGCAGTACTTC.

The chain combines TRBV5-4 with TRBJ2-3; D is possibly TRBD2 (5 bases). This CDR3 has 16 amino acids. Germline V CDR1 and CDR2: SGHNT, YYREEE (reference sequence). The V gene lost 4 bases and the J gene lost 2 bases, with 17 bases spanning the gap. CDR3 protein: CASSPGGARPTDTQYF. The CDR3 DNA reads TGTGCCAGCAGCCCCGGAGGTGCTAGACCCACAGATACGCAGTATTTT.

CDR3 in DNA: TGTGCCAGCAGTTACCGCGGCGCGGATAGCAATCAGCCCCAGCATTTT. The encoded protein is CASSYRGADSNQPQHF. The V and J genes are TRBV6-6 and TRBJ1-5; no clear D. This CDR3 is 16 amino acids long. CDR1 and CDR2 from the germline V gene are MNHNY and SVGAGI (reference sequence). Trimming cost V 2 bases and J 0 bases, with 11 bases left between them.

V usage is TRBV13 and J usage is TRBJ1-2; 11 bases match TRBD1. Germline trimming cut 5 bases from V and 8 bases from J; bases unmatched to any gene: 7. The CDR3 length is 14 residues. Germline-derived CDR1 and CDR2 are PRHDT and FYEKMQ (reference sequence). CDR3 in DNA: TGTGCCAGCAGCCTGGGACAGGGGGTTGGAGGCTACACCTTC. Amino acid sequence: CASSLGQGVGGYTF.

This chain connects TRBV5-4 to TRBJ2-1; the D call may be TRBD1 or TRBD2 (5 bases each). Per germline, CDR1 SGHNT and CDR2 YYREEE (reference sequence). Trimming cost V 3 bases and J 6 bases, with 16 bases left between them. This CDR3 comprises 15 residues. The CDR3 DNA sequence: TGTGCCAGCAGCTGGGTGGGACGGGGACGCAATGAGCAGTTCTTC. It specifies CASSWVGRGRNEQFF.

The chain employs TRBV20-1 and TRBJ2-1, with a weak D call TRBD1 (7 bases). The CDR3 totals 11 residues. CDR1 and CDR2 (germline): DFQATT, SNEGSKA (reference sequence). With 2 bases removed from V and 12 bases from J, the gap between germline ends came to 11 bases. The CDR3 loop is CSARQGGWQFF. The DNA of the CDR3 is TGCAGTGCTAGACAGGGGGGATGGCAGTTCTTC.

This chain links TRBV3-1 (or the pseudogene TRBV3-2) with TRBJ1-1; 7 bases match TRBD1. The V segment lost 5 bases and the J segment 2 bases; nucleotides outside the gene matches: 5. From germline, CDR1 is LGHDT and CDR2 YNNKEL (reference sequence). The CDR3 contains 14 residues. CDR3 residues: CASSSRGLNTEAFF. The CDR3 coding sequence is TGTGCCAGCAGCTCGAGGGGGCTCAACACTGAAGCTTTCTTT.

The chain couples TRBV29-1 to TRBJ2-1; TRBD1 matches at 7 bases. This CDR3 region has 16 residues. Losses at the gene ends were 6 bases for V and 5 bases for J; bases not matched to a gene: 16. The germline gives CDR1 SQVTM, CDR2 ANQGSEA. Here the CDR3 reads CSVSRGQFGWDNEQFF. CDR3 sequence (DNA): TGCAGCGTATCTAGGGGGCAATTTGGTTGGGACAATGAGCAGTTCTTC.

This chain connects TRBV19 to TRBJ2-3; 7 nucleotides match TRBD1. Germline assignment: CDR1 LNHDA and CDR2 SQIVND (reference sequence). This CDR3 has 16 amino acids. With 0 bases clipped from V and 5 bases from J, the junction kept 8 bases outside the gene matches. CDR3 DNA sequence: TGTGCCAGTAGTATAGATGTAACAGGGGTGGGAGATACGCAGTATTTT. It encodes CASSIDVTGVGDTQYF.

V usage is TRBV7-2 and J usage is TRBJ2-2; D is undetermined. The CDR3 spans 15 residues. V was shortened by 1 base and J by 3 bases, with 9 bases between the two germline ends. Germline CDR1 SGHTA, CDR2 FQGNSA. Here the CDR3 DNA reads TGTGCCAGCAGCTTAGGCGCGTATTACACCGGGGAGCTGTTTTTT. Protein sequence: CASSLGAYYTGELFF.

The CDR3 bases are TGCGCCAGCAGTGAGTCGGCTAGCGGGAGGGATTACAATGAGCAGTTCTTC. As protein: CASSESASGRDYNEQFF. This rearrangement joins TRBV10-1 to TRBJ2-1; 12 bases agree with TRBD2. After removal of 0 bases from V and 4 bases from J, the junction contained 4 bases not matched to a gene. Looked up from germline, CDR1 is WNHNN and CDR2 is SYGVQD (reference sequence). This CDR3 is built from 17 residues.

The chain carries TRBV7-6 and TRBJ2-7; TRBD2 is a possible D gene (6 bases). Per the germline V gene, CDR1 is SGHVS and CDR2 is FNYEAQ. The CDR3 is 16 residues long. Trimming pared 7 bases from V and 2 bases from J, leaving 21 bases between. Here the CDR3 DNA reads TGTGCCAGCACCCCCTCGAGGATTCGGGAGCCCTACGAGCAGTACTTC. Its translation: CASTPSRIREPYEQYF.

The gene calls are TRBV7-2 and TRBJ1-2; perhaps TRBD1 as D (6 bases). CDR3 length: 16 amino acids. Germline V CDR1 and CDR2: SGHTA, FQGNSA. V was clipped by 3 bases and J by 6 bases, with 20 bases between them. The CDR3 coding sequence is TGTGCCAGCAGCTTGGTCTATCGCGGGGGCGGGAATGGCTACACCTTC. It translates to CASSLVYRGGGNGYTF.

The rearrangement uses TRBV5-1 and TRBJ2-7, with unresolved D. In germline, CDR1 is SGHRS, CDR2 YFSETQ. The CDR3 length is 13 residues. The V end lost 5 bases, the J end lost 3 bases, and 12 bases lay between the germline ends. The CDR3 loop reads CASRSTSDYEQYF. Here the CDR3 DNA reads TGCGCCAGCAGGTCGACATCTGACTACGAGCAGTACTTC. The complete variable domain, with remaining parts taken from reference TRBV5-1 and TRBJ2-7, reads KAGVTQTPRYLIKTRGQQVTLSCSPISGHRSVSWYQQTPGQGLQFLFEYFSETQRNKGNFPGRFSGRQFSNSRSEMNVSTLELGDSALYLCASRSTSDYEQYFGPGTRLTVT.

The chain recombines TRBV19 with TRBJ2-7; 7 bases match TRBD1. The germline V gene has CDR1 LNHDA and CDR2 SQIVND (reference sequence). V lost 4 bases to trimming and J lost 1 base; unmatched junction nucleotides: 7. There are 15 residues in the CDR3. CDR3 sequence: CASSTGDRPSYEQYF. The CDR3 coding sequence is TGTGCCAGTAGTACCGGGGACAGACCTTCCTACGAGCAGTACTTC.

The chain joins TRBV7-9 to TRBJ2-7, with 10 bases that match TRBD1. V shed 5 bases and J 6 bases; nucleotides not matched to a gene: 7. Looked up from germline, CDR1 is SEHNR and CDR2 is FQNEAQ (reference sequence). This CDR3 region has 14 residues. The CDR3 nucleotides are TGTGCCAGCAGCCGGACAGGGGGACTCTCCGAGCAGTACTTC. It yields the protein CASSRTGGLSEQYF.

This rearrangement joins TRBV3-1 (or the pseudogene TRBV3-2) to TRBJ2-7; 8 bases are shared with TRBD1. V lost 4 bases and J lost 7; bases outside the gene matches: 12. The CDR3 spans 15 residues. CDR1 LGHDT and CDR2 YNNKEL come from the germline V gene (reference sequence). The CDR3 is CASSLGTGGTLEQYF. The DNA for the CDR3 is TGTGCCAGCAGCCTCGGAACAGGGGGAACCCTTGAGCAGTACTTC.

The chain joins TRBV10-2 to TRBJ1-2; D possibly corresponds to TRBD1 (5 bases). V shed 5 bases and J shed 2 bases, with 12 bases lying between them. This CDR3 has 14 residues. In germline, CDR1 is WSHSY, CDR2 SAAADI. The CDR3 DNA follows: TGCGCCAGCAGTAACAGGAACCCAAACTATGGCTACACCTTC. Its translation is CASSNRNPNYGYTF.

V and J are TRBV14 and TRBJ2-7; possibly TRBD1 or TRBD2 for D (5 bases each). In germline, CDR1 is SGHDN, CDR2 FVKESK. The CDR3 has 16 residues. Trimming took 1 base from V and 2 from J, leaving 15 bases between them. The CDR3 region is CASSQVRTFGTYEQYF. CDR3 bases: TGTGCCAGCAGCCAAGTGCGGACATTCGGGACCTACGAGCAGTACTTC.

Comment on this clone: One end of the junction is discordant with germline, which a read error may explain. The chain carries TRBV29-1 and TRBJ2-3; 9 bases align to TRBD2. Germline assignment: CDR1 SQVTM and CDR2 ANQGSEA. The CDR3 contains 14 residues. CDR3 nucleotide sequence: TGCAGCGGTGAAGCGGGAGGAGGCTCAGATACGCAGTATTTT. It translates to CSGEAGGGSDTQYF.

The chain links TRBV5-5 to TRBJ2-7; D is unresolved. Trimming took 1 base from V and 5 from J, leaving 7 bases between them. Germline-derived CDR1 and CDR2 are SGHKS and YYEKEE (reference sequence). This CDR3 region has 12 residues. The CDR3: CASSLWGNEQYF. The CDR3 nucleotides read TGTGCCAGCAGCTTGTGGGGAAACGAGCAGTACTTC. The variable domain in full, with the rest retrieved from reference TRBV5-5 and TRBJ2-7, is DAGVTQSPTHLIKTRGQQVTLRCSPISGHKSVSWYQQVLGQGPQFIFQYYEKEERGRGNFPDRFSARQFPNYSSELNVNALLLGDSALYLCASSLWGNEQYFGPGTRLTVT.